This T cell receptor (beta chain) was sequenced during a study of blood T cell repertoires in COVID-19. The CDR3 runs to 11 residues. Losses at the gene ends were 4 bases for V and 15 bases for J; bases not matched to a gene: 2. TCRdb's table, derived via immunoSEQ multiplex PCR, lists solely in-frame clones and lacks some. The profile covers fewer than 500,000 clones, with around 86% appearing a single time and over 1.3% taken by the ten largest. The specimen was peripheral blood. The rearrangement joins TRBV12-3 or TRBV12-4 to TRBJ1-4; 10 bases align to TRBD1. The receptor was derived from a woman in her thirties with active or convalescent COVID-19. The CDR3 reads CASSSGQGLFF. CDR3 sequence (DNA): TGTGCCAGCAGTTCGGGACAGGGGTTGTTTTTT.